This section outlines one T cell receptor (beta chain) sequence together with its context. Its antigen is not identified. Germline assignment: CDR1 SGHRS and CDR2 YFSETQ. The CDR3 runs 19 residues. Trimming took off 0 bases at V and 8 bases at J, with 28 bases between the two ends. This record belongs to a study of post-analysis software for immune sequencing data. Study as a whole: Disease courses included relapsing-remitting, secondary progressive and progressive-relapsing multiple sclerosis. Study-level points and caveats: TRBV5-6, TRBV5-1 and TRBV20-1 belonged to a set of about five TRBV segments that were more frequent in patients than controls.

TCR beta cDNA libraries had unique molecular identifiers. TCRdb ran MiXCR on the PCR reads and lists one entry per CDR3 protein. The profile shows 350,000 to 500,000 distinct CDR3 sequences, 30% to 40% of them singletons. J is TRBJ2-3 and V is TRBV5-1, with D tentatively TRBD2 (5 bases). This receptor was taken from a girl aged 2 to 9 with multiple sclerosis. Sequencing input: blood. This chain's CDR3 is CASSLGTPAGSLAEGTQYF. DNA for the CDR3: TGCGCCAGCAGCTTGGGGACCCCCGCGGGCTCACTCGCCGAAGGTACGCAGTATTTT.